A selection of T cell receptor beta chains follows, all from one sample in a study of T cells in Graves' hyperthyroidism and ophthalmopathy. TCRdb analysed the multiplex PCR reads with MiXCR anew, one entry per CDR3 protein. This table has about 300,000 distinct CDR3 sequences, about 14% appearing once. Sequencing was done on a sample of blood. These receptors were obtained from a woman in her twenties or thirties with Graves' hyperthyroidism that later progressed to Graves' ophthalmopathy. Each CDR3 is given with its conserved first and last residue. A D gene is named only where the DNA matches it firmly. Expanded clones are given a class, and other clones once, few, many or no size at all.

CDR3nt,CDR3aa,d_gene,j_gene,abundance,v_gene
TGTGCCAGCAGCTTGGACAGGGATTGGAACACTGAAGCTTTCTTT,CASSLDRDWNTEAFF,TRBD1,TRBJ1-1,-,TRBV11-2
TGTGCCAGCAGCCCCGACGCCTATCCTACTGGCTACACCTTC,CASSPDAYPTGYTF,-,TRBJ1-2,-,TRBV7-9
TGTGCCAGCAGCTTGGGCGAATATGGGTTCTACGAGCAGTACTTC,CASSLGEYGFYEQYF,-,TRBJ2-7,many,TRBV7-3
TGTGCCAGCACCTTAGAGAGGACAGCGTACAATGAGCAGTTCTTC,CASTLERTAYNEQFF,-,TRBJ2-1,-,TRBV6-1
TGTGCCAGCAGTTCTCTGGCAGCGAGCTCTGGAAACACCATATATTTT,CASSSLAASSGNTIYF,-,TRBJ1-3,once,TRBV27
TGTGCCAGTGCCCGCGTCTTTGTTAGCGGCACCTACGAGCAGTACTTC,CASARVFVSGTYEQYF,-,TRBJ2-7,many,TRBV19
TGTGCCAGCAGCTTAGTGGCGGATGAGCGACCCGAAGCTTTCTTT,CASSLVADERPEAFF,-,TRBJ1-1,many,TRBV11-1
TGCAGTGCGGGGGAGACTGTTACCCCCTACAATGAGCAGTTCTTC,CSAGETVTPYNEQFF,-,TRBJ2-1,many,TRBV20-1
TGCAGTGCTAGAGATCAGGGGGCCGAGCAGTACTTC,CSARDQGAEQYF,TRBD1,TRBJ2-7,many,TRBV20-1
TGTGCCAGCAGCGCCGACAGTAGCTCCTACGAGCAGTACTTC,CASSADSSSYEQYF,-,TRBJ2-7,-,TRBV9
TGTGCCATCCGGGACAGTGATACCTGGGGGCAGTTCTTC,CAIRDSDTWGQFF,TRBD1,TRBJ2-1,many,TRBV28